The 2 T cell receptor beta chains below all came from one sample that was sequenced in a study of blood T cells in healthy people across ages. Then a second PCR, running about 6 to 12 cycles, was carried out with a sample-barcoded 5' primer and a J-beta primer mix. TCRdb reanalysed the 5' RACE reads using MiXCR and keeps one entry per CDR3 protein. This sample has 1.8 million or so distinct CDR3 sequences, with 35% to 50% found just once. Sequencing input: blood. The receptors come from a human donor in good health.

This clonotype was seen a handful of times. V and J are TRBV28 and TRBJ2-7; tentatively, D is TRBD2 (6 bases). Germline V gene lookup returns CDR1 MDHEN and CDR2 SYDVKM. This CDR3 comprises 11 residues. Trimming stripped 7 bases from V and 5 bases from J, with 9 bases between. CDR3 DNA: TGTGCCAGCATGGAGGGACACGAGCAGTACTTC. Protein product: CASMEGHEQYF.

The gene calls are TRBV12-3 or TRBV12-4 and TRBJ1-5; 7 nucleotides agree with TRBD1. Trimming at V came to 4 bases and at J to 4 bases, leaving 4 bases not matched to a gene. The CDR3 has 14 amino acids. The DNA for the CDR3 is TGTGCCAGCAGTTCGAGGGGGCCTAATCAGCCCCAGCATTTT. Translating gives CASSSRGPNQPQHF.